The following is a TCR beta chain sequence with its context. The sample comes from a study of blood T cell repertoires in COVID-19. Study-level information: Samples taken during acute and convalescent COVID-19 were collected in the United States, Italy and Spain. In each case, the material was cDNA or gDNA derived from T cells, B-cell-depleted T cells, or PBMCs.

Per germline, CDR1 SGHRS and CDR2 YFSETQ. This CDR3 region has 18 residues. Trimming took 4 bases from V and 0 from J; bases not matched to a gene: 3. Sequenced by immunoSEQ multiplex PCR; TCRdb stores in-frame clones only, minus some. The sample yields about 170,000 clones, around 80% seen once. Each participant's cohort was designated according to participant-reported clinical history. This TCR was recovered from a woman aged 70-85 years in a cohort exposed to, infected with or recovered from COVID-19 (not recorded which). The sample comprised PBMCs or T cells enriched from blood (not recorded which). This chain uses TRBV5-1 with TRBJ2-6; 14 positions agree with TRBD2. DNA of the CDR3: TGCGCCAGCAGCCAGGGACTAGCGGGAGACTCTGGGGCCAACGTCCTGACTTTC. Its protein is CASSQGLAGDSGANVLTF. The complete variable domain, with remaining parts taken from reference TRBV5-1 and TRBJ2-6, reads KAGVTQTPRYLIKTRGQQVTLSCSPISGHRSVSWYQQTPGQGLQFLFEYFSETQRNKGNFPGRFSGRQFSNSRSEMNVSTLELGDSALYLCASSQGLAGDSGANVLTFGAGSRLTVL.